Below are 30 T cell receptor beta chains sequenced from a single sample in a study of early T cells in non-severe SARS-CoV-2 infection. TCRdb reanalysed the 5' RACE reads using MiXCR and keeps one entry per CDR3 protein. Of under 75,000 distinct CDR3 sequences detected, around 14% appear once; the ten largest clones hold about 8.3%. The source material was whole blood. The receptors come from an adult who was a healthcare worker with PCR-confirmed SARS-CoV-2 infection or an uninfected control (not recorded which).

The chain has TRBV7-2 and TRBJ2-7; D call uncertain. This CDR3 comprises 15 residues. Germline V gene lookup returns CDR1 SGHTA and CDR2 FQGNSA. The germline V and J ends were trimmed by 0 bases and 2 bases, with 11 bases remaining between them. CDR3 nucleotides: TGTGCCAGCAGCTTAGCGCACGGCAGCCCCTACGAGCAGTACTTC. Residues: CASSLAHGSPYEQYF.

This clonotype is medium-sized by share. The CDR3 loop reads CASSPGSHNEQFF. CDR3 coding DNA: TGTGCCAGCAGCCCGGGCAGCCACAATGAGCAGTTCTTC. This chain links TRBV14 with TRBJ2-1; no reliable D call. This CDR3 region has 13 residues. Per the germline V gene, CDR1 is SGHDN and CDR2 is FVKESK. V was clipped by 4 bases and J by 5 bases, with 9 bases between them.

This clonotype was counted ten times or more. The chain links TRBV4-1 to TRBJ1-1; D unclear. Germline assignment: CDR1 MGHRA and CDR2 YSYEKL. V gave up 0 bases and J gave up 2 bases, with 13 bases separating them. The CDR3 extends over 16 amino acids. CDR3 sequence: CASSQEVGISNTEAFF. The CDR3, as DNA: TGCGCCAGCAGCCAAGAAGTCGGAATATCAAACACTGAAGCTTTCTTT.

This clonotype was seen repeatedly, ten times or more. An end of the junction differs from the germline gene, which may be a read error. The rearrangement links TRBV12-3 or TRBV12-4 to TRBJ2-7; 10 nucleotides match TRBD1. The CDR3 length is 15 residues. The CDR3 nucleotides read TGTGCCAGCAGCCCCACGGGACAGGGGCCCTACGTGCAGTACTTC. It is translated as CASSPTGQGPYVQYF.

This clonotype occurred many times. The genes are TRBV4-3 and TRBJ2-2; D remains unclear. The CDR3 is 14 residues long. Trimming shortened V by 2 bases and J by 1 base, and 5 bases separated the two germline ends. From germline, CDR1 is LGHNA and CDR2 YSLEER. The CDR3 DNA is TGCGCCAGCAGCCAATGGGTGAACACCGGGGAGCTGTTTTTT. Protein sequence: CASSQWVNTGELFF.

This clonotype was counted between two and nine times. This chain uses TRBV13 with TRBJ2-1; D is ambiguous. Germline V gene data show CDR1 as PRHDT and CDR2 as FYEKMQ (reference sequence). The CDR3 loop spans 13 amino acids. V was cut by 2 bases and J by 9 bases, with 11 bases left in between. DNA for the CDR3: TGTGCCAGCAGCTTAAGGCGTGGCAGTGAGCAGTTCTTC. Its translation: CASSLRRGSEQFF.

This clonotype was found many times. The chain uses TRBV6-2 or TRBV6-3 and TRBJ1-1; 7 bases match TRBD1. Trimming cost V 7 bases and J 4 bases; bases outside gene matches: 6. Germline-derived CDR1 and CDR2 are MNHEY and SVGEGT. The CDR3 covers 13 residues. The CDR3 region has the DNA TGTGCCAGCAAGACGGGGACAGTCACTGAAGCTTTCTTT. As protein: CASKTGTVTEAFF.

This clonotype was recorded many times. The V and J genes are TRBV6-2 or TRBV6-3 and TRBJ1-5, with D uncertain. This CDR3 region has 14 residues. CDR1 MNHEY and CDR2 SVGEGT come from the germline V gene. V was shortened by 2 bases and J by 1 base, with 6 bases between the two germline ends. The CDR3 DNA is TGTGCCAGCAGTTACGCCTCGAGCAATCAGCCCCAGCATTTT. It translates to CASSYASSNQPQHF.

This clonotype was picked up a small number of times. The J gene is TRBJ2-3, the V gene TRBV5-5; D remains ambiguous. Trimming removed 2 bases at V and 2 bases at J, with 12 bases between. Germline CDR1 is SGHKS and CDR2 is YYEKEE (reference sequence). This CDR3 contains 15 residues. Written as DNA, the CDR3 is TGTGCCAGCAGCTTACGGGCTACCCCCACAGATACGCAGTATTTT. Its protein is CASSLRATPTDTQYF.

The genes are TRBV7-9 and TRBJ2-1; tentatively, D is TRBD1 (5 bases). The ends were cut back, 5 bases at V and 4 bases at J, with 12 bases in the middle. The CDR3 consists of 14 residues. CDR1 and CDR2 from the germline V gene are SEHNR and FQNEAQ (reference sequence). The DNA of the CDR3 is TGTGCCAGCAGCCCTCCGACAGCTTACAATGAGCAGTTCTTC. The encoded protein is CASSPPTAYNEQFF. Complete variable domain (other parts from reference TRBV7-9 and TRBJ2-1): DTGVSQNPRHKITKRGQNVTFRCDPISEHNRLYWYRQTLGQGPEFLTYFQNEAQLEKSRLLSDRFSAERPKGSFSTLEIQRTEQGDSAMYLCASSPPTAYNEQFFGPGTRLTVL.

The chain couples TRBV6-2 or TRBV6-3 to TRBJ2-2; 7 nucleotides match TRBD2. The CDR3 runs to 15 residues. With 2 bases clipped from V and 2 bases from J, the junction kept 2 bases outside the gene matches. Per germline, CDR1 MNHEY and CDR2 SVGEGT. The CDR3 loop reads CASSYGRDNTGELFF. The CDR3 coding sequence is TGTGCCAGCAGTTACGGGAGGGATAACACCGGGGAGCTGTTTTTT.

This chain links TRBV19 with TRBJ2-1; perhaps TRBD2 as D (6 bases). The CDR3 contains 14 residues. Per germline, CDR1 LNHDA and CDR2 SQIVND (reference sequence). V lost 0 bases to trimming and J lost 5 bases, with 8 bases between them. This CDR3 reads CASSIDGRNNEQFF. The DNA of the CDR3 is TGTGCCAGTAGTATAGATGGGAGGAACAATGAGCAGTTCTTC.

V and J are TRBV11-2 and TRBJ1-6, with TRBD1 as a possible D gene (6 bases). Germline values: CDR1 SGHAT, CDR2 FQNNGV. V was pared by 5 bases and J by 6 bases, with 14 bases between. The CDR3 runs to 15 residues. CDR3: CASSTYRDPNSPLHF. CDR3 DNA sequence: TGTGCCAGCAGCACTTACAGGGATCCTAATTCACCCCTCCACTTT.

The chain combines TRBV2 with TRBJ2-7; 7 positions match TRBD2. The V gene's germline CDR1 is SNHLY and CDR2 FYNNEI. The CDR3 runs to 15 residues. J lost 4 bases, V lost 6 bases, and 12 bases had no gene match. The CDR3 is CASRGAGGRGYEQYF. The CDR3 DNA is TGTGCCAGCAGGGGCGCTGGCGGGAGAGGGTACGAGCAGTACTTC.

This clonotype came up many times. V is TRBV15 and J is TRBJ1-4, with a possible D match to TRBD1 (6 bases). Trimming cost V 3 bases and J 7 bases, with 6 bases left between them. Germline-derived CDR1 and CDR2 are LNHNV and YYDKDF (reference sequence). The CDR3 has 12 residues. Written as DNA, the CDR3 is TGTGCCACCAGCAGGGACAGTGAAAAACTGTTTTTT. Translation gives CATSRDSEKLFF.

There are a few counts of this clonotype. This chain joins TRBV27 and TRBJ2-2, with D maybe TRBD1 (6 bases). Germline lookup yields CDR1 MNHEY and CDR2 SMNVEV (reference sequence). V was pared by 6 bases and J by 4 bases, with 12 bases between. CDR3 length: 14 amino acids. CDR3 amino acids: CASRGAQSTGELFF. The DNA for the CDR3 is TGTGCCAGCAGGGGGGCCCAATCCACCGGGGAGCTGTTTTTT.

The table lists this clonotype with many counts. V usage is TRBV5-5 and J usage is TRBJ2-7; maybe TRBD2 (5 bases). Germline CDR1 is SGHKS and CDR2 is YYEKEE (reference sequence). V was pared by 0 bases and J by 2 bases, with 12 bases between. The CDR3 contains 15 residues. DNA for the CDR3: TGTGCCAGCAGCTTGGCCAGGACTGGAACCTACGAGCAGTACTTC. It translates to CASSLARTGTYEQYF.

This clonotype has a count of ten or more. In DNA form, the CDR3 reads TGTGCCAGTAGCCGTAACCCGGGACAGGGCTTCGGAGAGCAGTACTTC. Encoded protein: CASSRNPGQGFGEQYF. The chain combines TRBV19 with TRBJ2-7, with 9 bases matching TRBD1. Germline assignment: CDR1 LNHDA and CDR2 SQIVND (reference sequence). This CDR3 contains 16 residues. Unmatched junction bases numbered 16, after V lost 6 bases and J lost 7 bases.

In this sample, this clonotype is medium-sized (0.01 to 0.1%). The rearrangement joins TRBV5-1 to TRBJ2-3; D not resolved. This CDR3 has 14 residues. Trimming left V 0 bases short and J 2 bases short, with 7 bases between. The germline V gene encodes CDR1 SGHRS and CDR2 YFSETQ. CDR3 sequence (DNA): TGCGCCAGCAGCTTGGGACACACCACAGATACGCAGTATTTT. This encodes CASSLGHTTDTQYF.

There are a few counts of this clonotype. The J gene is TRBJ2-7, the V gene TRBV7-9; the D gene is possibly TRBD1 (6 bases). V shed 5 bases and J shed 7 bases, with 18 bases lying between them. This CDR3 region has 14 residues. Germline CDR1 and CDR2: SEHNR and FQNEAQ (reference sequence). The chain's CDR3 is CASSQDSALQEQYF. The CDR3, as DNA: TGTGCCAGCAGCCAGGACAGCGCACTGCAAGAGCAGTACTTC.

The chain employs TRBV5-4 and TRBJ1-6, with D possibly matching TRBD1 (5 bases). The CDR3 contains 14 residues. V was clipped by 4 bases and J by 5 bases, with 10 bases between them. Looked up from germline, CDR1 is SGHNT and CDR2 is YYREEE (reference sequence). The CDR3 spells CASSPGQDNSPLHF. The CDR3 DNA reads TGTGCCAGCAGCCCCGGACAAGATAATTCACCCCTCCACTTT.

This clonotype showed up just a few times. The chain joins TRBV5-1 to TRBJ2-5; D possibly corresponds to TRBD2 (6 bases). Deletions cut 0 bases from V and 3 bases from J, with 15 bases between. The CDR3 runs 16 residues. Per germline, CDR1 SGHRS and CDR2 YFSETQ. As DNA, the CDR3 is TGCGCCAGCAGCTTGGGAGGACTATCGGGGAAAGAGACCCAGTACTTC. Its protein is CASSLGGLSGKETQYF.

The chain joins TRBV6-5 to TRBJ1-2, with 7 bases matching TRBD1. With 6 bases clipped from V and 7 bases from J, the junction kept 5 bases outside the gene matches. The CDR3 extends over 12 amino acids. The germline V gene has CDR1 MNHEY and CDR2 SVGAGI. The CDR3 here is CASRQTGSGYTF. CDR3 DNA: TGTGCCAGCAGGCAGACAGGGAGTGGCTACACCTTC.

The chain couples TRBV30 to TRBJ1-1; a weak D match, TRBD1 (6 bases). CDR1 is GTSNPN and CDR2 is SVGIG in the germline V gene (reference sequence). This CDR3 region has 13 residues. Trimming shortened V by 5 bases and J by 3 bases, and 13 bases separated the two germline ends. CDR3 sequence: CAWEGRGDTEAFF. The CDR3 coding sequence is TGTGCCTGGGAGGGCAGGGGCGACACTGAAGCTTTCTTT.

The chain combines TRBV20-1 with TRBJ1-5; D is unresolved. The CDR3 consists of 15 residues. Per the germline V gene, CDR1 is DFQATT and CDR2 is SNEGSKA (reference sequence). V lost 5 bases and J 3 bases, leaving 17 bases between the germline ends. Here the CDR3 DNA reads TGCAGTGCTGGACCGACGGGAGGCCCCAATCAGCCCCAGCATTTT. Translating gives CSAGPTGGPNQPQHF.

The sample holds a few counts of this clonotype. V is TRBV20-1 and J is TRBJ2-1; D might be TRBD1 or TRBD2, each matching 6 bases. The CDR3 totals 17 residues. CDR1 is DFQATT, CDR2 SNEGSKA, per germline (reference sequence). Trimming removed 3 bases at V and 4 bases at J, with 22 bases between. The CDR3 region is CSAREGLDRGGYNEQFF. For the CDR3, the DNA is TGCAGTGCTAGGGAGGGTTTAGACAGAGGGGGGTACAATGAGCAGTTCTTC.

This clonotype was seen many times. The chain employs TRBV4-3 and TRBJ2-3; D might be TRBD2 (5 bases). V lost 0 bases to trimming and J lost 2 bases, with 15 bases between them. The CDR3 runs 17 residues. Germline V lookup: CDR1 LGHNA, CDR2 YSLEER. Here the CDR3 DNA reads TGCGCCAGCAGCCAAGATAGGATAGGACTCCTCACAGATACGCAGTATTTT. Its protein product is CASSQDRIGLLTDTQYF.

This clonotype was detected a few times. V gene TRBV19 combines with J gene TRBJ2-1, with 9 bases matching TRBD1. The germline gives CDR1 LNHDA, CDR2 SQIVND (reference sequence). This CDR3 region has 15 residues. V dropped 4 bases and J dropped 9; count of bases not matched to a gene: 10. The CDR3 nucleotides are TGTGCCAGTAGTAGCTCGGGACAGGGTATAGGTGAGCAGTTCTTC. Translating gives CASSSSGQGIGEQFF.

As for this clonotype: A much larger clone lies one base from this, so it may be a read error. The V call is TRBV15, the J call TRBJ1-4; perhaps TRBD1 as D (6 bases). Germline values: CDR1 LNHNV, CDR2 YYDKDF (reference sequence). The CDR3 loop spans 15 amino acids. The CDR3: CATNRDLGGREKLFF. The CDR3 DNA sequence: TGTGCCACCAACAGAGATTTAGGGGGAAGAGAAAAACTGTTTTTT. Full variable domain (remainder filled in from reference TRBV15 and TRBJ1-4): DAMVIQNPRYQVTQFGKPVTLSCSQTLNHNVMYWYQQKSSQAPKLLFHYYDKDFNNEADTPDNFQSRRPNTSFCFLDIRSPGLGDTAMYLCATNRDLGGREKLFFGSGTQLSVL.

Many counts were recorded for this clonotype. The rearrangement links TRBV28 to TRBJ2-1, with D perhaps TRBD1 (5 bases). There are 14 residues in the CDR3. Trimming took off 7 bases at V and 2 bases at J, with 12 bases between the two ends. Germline V gene lookup returns CDR1 MDHEN and CDR2 SYDVKM. The DNA of the CDR3 is TGTGCCAGCAATCCGGACACCACCTACAATGAGCAGTTCTTC. It encodes CASNPDTTYNEQFF.